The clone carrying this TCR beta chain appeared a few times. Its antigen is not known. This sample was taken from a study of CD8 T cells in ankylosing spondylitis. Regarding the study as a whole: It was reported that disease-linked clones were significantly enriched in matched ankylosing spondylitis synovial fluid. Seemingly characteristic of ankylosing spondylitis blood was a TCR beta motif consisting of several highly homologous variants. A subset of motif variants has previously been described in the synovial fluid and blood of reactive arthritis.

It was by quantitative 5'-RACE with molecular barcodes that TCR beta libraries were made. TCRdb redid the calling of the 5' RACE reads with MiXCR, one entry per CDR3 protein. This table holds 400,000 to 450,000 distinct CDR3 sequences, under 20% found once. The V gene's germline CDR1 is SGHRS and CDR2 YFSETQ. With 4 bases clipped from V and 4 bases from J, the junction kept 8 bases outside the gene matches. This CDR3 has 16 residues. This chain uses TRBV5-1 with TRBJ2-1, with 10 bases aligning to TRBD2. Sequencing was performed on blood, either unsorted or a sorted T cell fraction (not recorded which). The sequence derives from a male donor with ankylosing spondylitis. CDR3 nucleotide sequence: TGCGCCAGCAGCCGAGCCAGCGGGGGGGGATACAATGAGCAGTTCTTC. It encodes CASSRASGGGYNEQFF. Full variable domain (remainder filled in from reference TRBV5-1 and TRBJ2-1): KAGVTQTPRYLIKTRGQQVTLSCSPISGHRSVSWYQQTPGQGLQFLFEYFSETQRNKGNFPGRFSGRQFSNSRSEMNVSTLELGDSALYLCASSRASGGGYNEQFFGPGTRLTVL.